What follows are 30 T cell receptor beta chains derived from one specimen sequenced in a study of CD8 T cells in Susac syndrome. RNA in amounts of roughly 0.5 to 1 ug was reverse transcribed with random hexamers. One entry per CDR3 protein, called by TCRdb with MiXCR from the immunoSEQ multiplex PCR reads. The data show about 120,000 distinct CDR3 sequences, approximately 94% seen once. Sequenced sample: CD4+ T cells from PBMCs. Receptors originate from a human donor in good health.

This chain links TRBV19 with TRBJ1-6; D is undetermined. The CDR3 is 12 residues long. Germline loops: CDR1 LNHDA, CDR2 SQIVND (reference sequence). The V end was cut by 5 bases, the J end by 7 bases, with 6 bases between. CDR3 loop: CASSEGNSPLHF. CDR3 coding DNA: TGTGCCAGTAGTGAAGGGAATTCACCCCTCCACTTT.

This clonotype was recorded only once. The genes are TRBV6-6 and TRBJ2-1; possible D gene TRBD1, 5 bases. This CDR3 region has 14 residues. Germline V lookup: CDR1 MNHNY, CDR2 SVGAGI (reference sequence). Trimming cost V 8 bases and J 4 bases, with 15 bases left between them. CDR3 DNA sequence: TGTGCCAGCCGAGACAGCGCCGAATACAATGAGCAGTTCTTC. It is translated as CASRDSAEYNEQFF.

The chain is built from TRBV6-5 and TRBJ1-4, with TRBD1 matching 9 bases. The length of the CDR3 is 15 residues. The V and J ends lost 5 bases and 8 bases, in that order; junction bases with no gene match: 9. Germline CDR1 is MNHEY and CDR2 is SVGAGI. CDR3 loop: CASSVQGAREEKLFF. For the CDR3, the DNA is TGTGCCAGCAGTGTACAGGGGGCTCGGGAGGAAAAACTGTTTTTT.

The chain joins TRBV7-6 to TRBJ2-7; TRBD1 is a possible D gene (6 bases). Trimming stripped 4 bases from V and 0 bases from J, with 13 bases between. There are 15 residues in the CDR3. Germline CDR1 and CDR2: SGHVS and FNYEAQ. CDR3 DNA: TGTGCCAGCAGCTCGATTGACAGGAGCTCCTACGAGCAGTACTTC. It specifies CASSSIDRSSYEQYF.

The CDR3 loop is CAWKGRTGGRETQYF. The CDR3 DNA sequence: TGTGCCTGGAAGGGCCGTACGGGAGGGAGAGAGACCCAGTACTTC. The chain combines TRBV30 with TRBJ2-5; 8 nucleotides agree with TRBD2. Germline V CDR1 and CDR2: GTSNPN, SVGIG (reference sequence). This CDR3 has 15 residues. J gave up 4 bases and V 4 bases, and 11 bases lay outside the gene matches.

This chain joins TRBV12-3 or TRBV12-4 and TRBJ2-5; the D is unclear. V lost 0 bases to trimming and J lost 5 bases, with 4 bases between them. This CDR3 is built from 12 residues. CDR3 in DNA: TGTGCCAGCAGTTTAGCGGCGGAGACCCAGTACTTC. Amino acid sequence: CASSLAAETQYF.

The chain combines TRBV23-1 with TRBJ2-3; D may be TRBD1 (6 bases). TRBV23-1 is an open reading frame, and its role is uncertain. The CDR3 loop spans 17 amino acids. V was clipped by 1 base and J by 5 bases, with 19 bases between them. The CDR3 loop reads CASSQCPRSGVGDTQYF. Here the CDR3 DNA reads TGCGCCAGCAGTCAATGCCCCCGGTCAGGGGTCGGAGATACGCAGTATTTT.

V is TRBV19 and J is TRBJ2-2; 11 bases agree with TRBD1. Germline V gives CDR1 LNHDA, CDR2 SQIVND (reference sequence). This CDR3 has 15 residues. V gave up 10 bases and J gave up 2 bases; unmatched junction bases: 6. The CDR3 region has the DNA TGTGCCACACACCGGACAGGGGGCAACACCGGGGAGCTGTTTTTT. Its translation: CATHRTGGNTGELFF.

In DNA form, the CDR3 reads TGTGCCAGCAGTGAATTCAAGGGGCCTACCTATAATTCACCCCTCCACTTT. Protein product: CASSEFKGPTYNSPLHF. The J gene is TRBJ1-6, the V gene TRBV25-1; tentative D call: TRBD1 (5 bases). The CDR3 runs to 17 residues. Germline V gene lookup returns CDR1 MGHDK and CDR2 SYGVNS. V lost 1 base, J lost 2 bases, and 12 bases lay in between.

The rearrangement links TRBV3-1 to TRBJ2-7, with D perhaps matching TRBD1 (6 bases). This CDR3 is 13 amino acids long. Germline V lookup: CDR1 LGHDT, CDR2 YNNKEL (reference sequence). Trimming took 3 bases from V and 6 from J, leaving 12 bases between them. CDR3 in DNA: TGTGCCAGCAGCCATCACAGGGAGAGCGAGCAGTACTTC. This translates into CASSHHRESEQYF.

The rearrangement uses TRBV20-1 and TRBJ2-1; 7 bases are a match to TRBD2. This CDR3 comprises 14 residues. Germline CDR1 DFQATT, CDR2 SNEGSKA (reference sequence). The CDR3 region is CSGTRWEGLDEQFF. Here the CDR3 DNA reads TGCAGCGGGACTCGGTGGGAGGGCCTTGATGAGCAGTTCTTC.

V is TRBV6-2 or TRBV6-3 and J is TRBJ2-5; D ambiguous. Germline V gene data show CDR1 as MNHEY and CDR2 as SVGEGT. V was cut by 6 bases and J by 2 bases, with 10 bases left in between. The CDR3 is 13 amino acids. For the CDR3, the DNA is TGTGCCAGCAGCGGCCTTCGACAAGAGACCCAGTACTTC. This encodes CASSGLRQETQYF.

The rearrangement uses TRBV19 and TRBJ2-2; the D is unclear. The V end lost 5 bases, the J end lost 3 bases, and 16 bases lay between the germline ends. CDR3 length: 16 amino acids. Germline CDR1 LNHDA, CDR2 SQIVND (reference sequence). The CDR3 DNA follows: TGTGCCAGTAGTCCCACTGAACAGCATTACACCGGGGAGCTGTTTTTT. This translates into CASSPTEQHYTGELFF. Filled out from reference TRBV19 and TRBJ2-2, the complete variable domain reads DGGITQSPKYLFRKEGQNVTLSCEQNLNHDAMYWYRQDPGQGLRLIYYSQIVNDFQKGDIAEGYSVSREKKESFPLTVTSAQKNPTAFYLCASSPTEQHYTGELFFGEGSRLTVL.

The genes are TRBV29-1 and TRBJ2-7; D remains unclear. V was trimmed by 6 bases and J by 6 bases, leaving 18 bases between them. The germline V gene has CDR1 SQVTM and CDR2 ANQGSEA. The CDR3 spans 13 residues. CDR3 residues: CSVESVSRREQYF. The DNA for the CDR3 is TGCAGCGTCGAGTCAGTCAGCAGGCGCGAGCAGTACTTC.

The V gene is TRBV30, the J gene TRBJ2-6, with 7 positions matching TRBD2. After removal of 5 bases from V and 0 bases from J, the junction contained 13 bases not matched to a gene. The CDR3 covers 18 residues. Germline CDR1 is GTSNPN and CDR2 is SVGIG (reference sequence). As DNA, the CDR3 is TGTGCCTGGTCGCGGGACTACACCCCAGTCTCTGGGGCCAACGTCCTGACTTTC. It encodes CAWSRDYTPVSGANVLTF.

The chain uses TRBV27 and TRBJ2-2, with 7 nucleotides matching TRBD1. J lost 3 bases, V lost 6 bases, and 4 bases had no gene match. Per germline, CDR1 MNHEY and CDR2 SMNVEV (reference sequence). CDR3 size: 14 residues. Here the CDR3 reads CASRGTAYTGELFF. In DNA, the CDR3 is TGTGCCAGCAGGGGGACAGCCTACACCGGGGAGCTGTTTTTT.

This sequence joins TRBV13 and TRBJ2-1, with TRBD1 identical over 7 bases. The germline gives CDR1 PRHDT, CDR2 FYEKMQ (reference sequence). V trimming: 4 bases; J trimming: 6 bases; junction bases outside the gene matches: 12. CDR3 length equals 16 residues. The CDR3 nucleotides are TGTGCCAGCAGCTCCTTCGGAGACAGGGAAGGCAATGAGCAGTTCTTC. Translating it yields CASSSFGDREGNEQFF.

V is TRBV7-8 and J is TRBJ1-5; D uncertain. CDR3 length equals 14 residues. Trimming stripped 1 base from V and 3 bases from J, with 7 bases between. Germline V gene lookup returns CDR1 SGHVS and CDR2 FQNEAQ. The CDR3 coding sequence is TGTGCCAGCAGCTTAGAAGCATTCAATCAGCCCCAGCATTTT. Translation gives CASSLEAFNQPQHF.

This clonotype was observed a few times. The gene calls are TRBV28 and TRBJ2-7; D ambiguous. The V end lost 3 bases, the J end lost 1 base, and 7 bases lay between the germline ends. There are 13 residues in the CDR3. Germline V lookup: CDR1 MDHEN, CDR2 SYDVKM. The DNA for the CDR3 is TGTGCCAGCAGTTTGGGTTCTTCCTACGAGCAGTACTTC. It translates to CASSLGSSYEQYF.

The chain recombines TRBV7-2 with TRBJ1-6; 12 bases are shared with TRBD1. The CDR3 consists of 15 residues. In germline, CDR1 is SGHTA, CDR2 FQGNSA. V was clipped by 4 bases and J by 6 bases; unmatched bases: 1. The CDR3 loop is CASSSGQGANSPLHF. CDR3 bases: TGTGCCAGCAGCTCGGGACAGGGGGCTAATTCACCCCTCCACTTT.

The V and J genes are TRBV18 and TRBJ1-2; D is possibly TRBD1 (6 bases). CDR1 and CDR2 (germline): KGHSH, LQKENI. The CDR3 covers 12 residues. V dropped 6 bases and J dropped 13 bases, with 18 bases sitting between them. The CDR3 sequence: CASSPTGGRPTF. CDR3 in DNA: TGTGCCAGCTCCCCTACCGGGGGGCGTCCCACCTTC.

This clonotype was recorded only once. The V and J genes are TRBV30 and TRBJ2-5; TRBD1 or TRBD2 may be the D gene (7 bases each). The CDR3 covers 14 residues. Germline V gene data show CDR1 as GTSNPN and CDR2 as SVGIG (reference sequence). The ends were cut back, 2 bases at V and 4 bases at J, with 14 bases in the middle. DNA of the CDR3: TGTGCCTGGAGTCGGGGAGGGGGCGGAGAGACCCAGTACTTC. Its translation is CAWSRGGGGETQYF.

J is TRBJ2-2 and V is TRBV6-1; 7 nucleotides agree with TRBD2. Trimming at V came to 7 bases and at J to 4 bases, leaving 3 bases not matched to a gene. CDR3 size: 13 residues. Per the germline V gene, CDR1 is MNHNS and CDR2 is SASEGT. The DNA of the CDR3 is TGTGCCAGCACCCCTAGCGGCACCGGGGAGCTGTTTTTT. It is translated as CASTPSGTGELFF.

Here the CDR3 DNA reads TGTGCCAGCAGCTCGCGTCCTCTACTTAGCGGGGAAAGGTGGGAGACCCAGTACTTC. This codes for CASSSRPLLSGERWETQYF. The chain carries TRBV27 and TRBJ2-5, with 8 bases identical to TRBD2. Trimming cost V 6 bases and J 5 bases; bases outside gene matches: 23. CDR3 length: 19 residues. In germline, CDR1 is MNHEY, CDR2 SMNVEV (reference sequence).

The V call is TRBV4-2, the J call TRBJ2-5; 8 bases fit TRBD2. Germline-derived CDR1 and CDR2 are LGHNA and YNFKEQ. J was trimmed by 4 bases and V by 0 bases; bases with no gene match: 1. This CDR3 region has 14 residues. CDR3 residues: CASSQDRGGETQYF. The DNA of the CDR3 is TGTGCCAGCAGCCAAGATCGGGGGGGAGAGACCCAGTACTTC.

The chain is built from TRBV11-2 and TRBJ1-1, with a tentative D call TRBD1 (5 bases). Trimming cost V 2 bases and J 4 bases, with 14 bases left between them. CDR1 SGHAT and CDR2 FQNNGV come from the germline V gene. The CDR3 is 15 residues long. The CDR3 loop is CASSLSLGGGTEAFF. Here the CDR3 DNA reads TGTGCCAGCAGCTTATCTTTGGGGGGTGGCACTGAAGCTTTCTTT.

A word on this clonotype: Relative to the germline gene, one junction end is altered; a read error may explain this. The chain couples TRBV7-7 to TRBJ2-3; 7 positions match TRBD2. This CDR3 comprises 16 residues. Germline V gene data show CDR1 as SSHAT and CDR2 as FNYEAQ (reference sequence). CDR3 protein: CASSLGRGRLTDTQYF. The DNA of the CDR3 is TGTGCTAGCAGCCTAGGGAGGGGCCGTCTCACAGATACGCAGTATTTT.

V usage is TRBV2 and J usage is TRBJ2-1, with a weak D call TRBD2 (5 bases). This CDR3 contains 13 residues. With 3 bases removed from V and 8 bases from J, the gap between germline ends came to 11 bases. The germline V gene encodes CDR1 SNHLY and CDR2 FYNNEI. The CDR3 region has the DNA TGTGCCAGCAGTGACCCACTAGTCTATGAGCAGTTCTTC. The encoded protein is CASSDPLVYEQFF.

A single count supports this clonotype. The chain has TRBV7-2 and TRBJ2-1; 7 bases fit TRBD1. Germline CDR1 is SGHTA and CDR2 is FQGNSA. The CDR3 runs to 13 residues. V was clipped by 1 base and J by 10 bases; unmatched bases: 4. DNA of the CDR3: TGTGCCAGCAGCTTAGTTTGGGACAGCGAGCAGTTCTTC. Translation: CASSLVWDSEQFF.

The chain combines TRBV15 with TRBJ2-1, with 7 bases aligning to TRBD1. J lost 5 bases, V lost 1 base, and 5 bases had no gene match. Germline assignment: CDR1 LNHNV and CDR2 YYDKDF (reference sequence). This CDR3 comprises 15 residues. The DNA of the CDR3 is TGTGCCACCAGCAGAGGAGGGGGACAGAACAATGAGCAGTTCTTC. Its translation is CATSRGGGQNNEQFF.